This entry lists 6 T cell receptor beta chains sequenced from one sample in a study of patients and donors after allogeneic stem cell transplantation. TCRdb processed the RT-PCR reads anew with MiXCR; each CDR3 protein has one entry. The sample records approximately 410,000 distinct CDR3 sequences, roughly 17% being singletons. Sequenced material: blood, either unsorted or a sorted T cell fraction (not recorded which). The receptor source for this set is a human donor who was either an allogeneic HSCT recipient or a stem cell or donor lymphocyte infusion donor (not recorded which). It is not recorded whose cells these are; they may come from a transplant donor.

In its sample, this clonotype was seen many times. The rearrangement uses TRBV12-3 or TRBV12-4 and TRBJ2-1; D not resolved. Trimming left V 5 bases short and J 1 base short, with 6 bases between. This CDR3 spans 13 amino acids. The CDR3 nucleotides read TGTGCCAGCAGTCTAAGGTCCTACAATGAGCAGTTCTTC. Protein product: CASSLRSYNEQFF.

This clonotype turned up a few times. The chain uses TRBV4-2 and TRBJ2-1, with D perhaps given as TRBD1 or TRBD2 (6 bases each). The CDR3 contains 14 residues. V lost 0 bases and J lost 12, with 15 bases in between. The germline V gene has CDR1 LGHNA and CDR2 YNFKEQ. CDR3 nucleotides: TGTGCCAGCAGCCAAGACTCTGGGGGGCAGGGGCAGTTCTTC. Its protein product is CASSQDSGGQGQFF.

This chain uses TRBV27 with TRBJ2-7; D perhaps matches TRBD2 (5 bases). This CDR3 spans 17 amino acids. Trimming shortened V by 2 bases and J by 2 bases, and 19 bases separated the two germline ends. CDR1 is MNHEY and CDR2 is SMNVEV in the germline V gene (reference sequence). This chain's CDR3 is CASSLGPPGIGTYEQYF. DNA of the CDR3: TGTGCCAGCAGTTTAGGCCCTCCCGGGATAGGGACCTACGAGCAGTACTTC.

This clonotype has more than one count but fewer than ten. The genes are TRBV19 and TRBJ2-1, with D tentatively TRBD1 or TRBD2 (5 bases each). V was cut by 5 bases and J by 5 bases, with 22 bases left in between. In germline, CDR1 is LNHDA, CDR2 SQIVND (reference sequence). The CDR3 consists of 17 residues. This chain's CDR3 is CASSPMGRRMTNNEQFF. The CDR3 bases are TGTGCCAGTAGTCCAATGGGACGGCGGATGACAAACAATGAGCAGTTCTTC.

This clonotype was picked up a small number of times. V gene TRBV2 combines with J gene TRBJ2-7; 10 bases are shared with TRBD1. Germline V gene data show CDR1 as SNHLY and CDR2 as FYNNEI. Germline trimming cut 8 bases from V and 4 bases from J; bases unmatched to any gene: 8. There are 14 residues in the CDR3. The CDR3 DNA reads as TGTGCCAGCCTGCGGGACAGGGGACTGTACGAGCAGTACTTC. Amino acid sequence: CASLRDRGLYEQYF.

This chain links TRBV18 with TRBJ2-1, with D maybe TRBD1 (5 bases). V was cut by 4 bases and J by 9 bases, with 19 bases left in between. Per germline, CDR1 KGHSH and CDR2 LQKENI. CDR3 length: 15 residues. The CDR3 protein is CASSLLDRTLGEQFF. CDR3 bases: TGTGCCAGCTCACTACTGGACCGGACATTGGGTGAGCAGTTCTTC.